This is a list of T cell receptor beta chains from one sample in a study of cytotoxic CD8 clonotypes in ibrutinib-treated CLL. Using immunoSEQ multiplex PCR, the repertoire was profiled, and TCRdb retains in-frame clones only, with some absent. The data contain over 150,000 clones, roughly 72% of them singletons. This specimen was PBMCs, taken after 24 months of ibrutinib treatment. These receptors all come from a human donor with chronic lymphocytic leukemia. Both conserved end residues are part of each CDR3. The D gene is left open where the match is weak. Not all rows give a size; the values are once, few, many and, for expanded clones, a class.

clone_size	v_call	j_call	d_call	cdr3_aa	cdr3_nt
-	TRBV6-5	TRBJ1-1	-	CASARTPKNTEAFF	TGTGCCAGCGCTAGGACGCCAAAGAACACTGAAGCTTTCTTT
-	TRBV4-3	TRBJ1-3	-	CASSQAVPVGYTIYF	TGCGCCAGCAGCCAAGCGGTTCCAGTGGGCTACACCATATATTTT
-	TRBV5-1	TRBJ2-7	-	CASSSRDLGWQYF	TGCGCCAGCAGCTCCAGGGACCTGGGATGGCAGTACTTC
-	TRBV5-1	TRBJ2-1	-	CASSRDPAYNEQFF	TGCGCCAGCAGCCGGGACCCCGCCTACAATGAGCAGTTCTTC
-	TRBV30	TRBJ2-5	-	CAWSKDRNQETQYF	TGTGCCTGGAGCAAGGACAGAAACCAAGAGACCCAGTACTTC
-	TRBV29-1	TRBJ1-1	-	CSVSPRLMMNTEAFF	TGCAGCGTTTCACCCCGGCTTATGATGAACACTGAAGCTTTCTTT
-	TRBV19	TRBJ2-7	-	CASSSSENYEQYF	TGTGCCAGTAGTTCCAGTGAGAACTACGAGCAGTACTTC
-	TRBV7-2	TRBJ2-7	TRBD2	CASSLIAGIDEQYF	TGTGCCAGCAGCTTAATAGCGGGAATAGACGAGCAGTACTTC
-	TRBV7-2	TRBJ1-5	-	CASSPAAGVTQPQHF	TGTGCCAGCAGCCCAGCAGCCGGGGTAACTCAGCCCCAGCATTTT
-	TRBV9	TRBJ2-1	-	CASSPGRTDNEQFF	TGTGCCAGCAGCCCAGGCAGGACCGACAATGAGCAGTTCTTC
-	TRBV28	TRBJ1-4	-	CASSLLGRVATNEKLFF	TGTGCCAGCAGTTTATTGGGCAGGGTTGCAACTAATGAAAAACTGTTTTTT
-	TRBV29-1	TRBJ2-7	-	CSVEVEVRRNSYEQYF	TGCAGCGTTGAAGTGGAGGTGAGGAGAAACTCCTACGAGCAGTACTTC
few	TRBV18	TRBJ2-2	-	CASSPSNTGELFF	TGTGCCAGCTCACCATCCAACACCGGGGAGCTGTTTTTT
-	TRBV10-1	TRBJ2-3	TRBD2	CASSESMVAGVADTQYF	TGCGCCAGCAGTGAGTCGATGGTAGCGGGAGTGGCAGATACGCAGTATTTT
-	TRBV6-1	TRBJ2-2	-	CASGLYGELFF	TGTGCCAGCGGACTGTACGGGGAGCTGTTTTTT
few	TRBV2	TRBJ2-5	-	CASTEEQETQYF	TGTGCCAGCACGGAGGAACAAGAGACCCAGTACTTC
few	TRBV21-1	TRBJ2-1	-	CASSKGRTGRDEQFF	TGTGCCAGCAGCAAAGGTCGTACAGGGAGGGATGAGCAGTTCTTC
few	TRBV21-1	TRBJ2-7	-	CASSKRYAGEQYF	TGTGCCAGCAGCAAGAGGTACGCAGGCGAGCAGTACTTC
-	TRBV5-1	TRBJ1-2	TRBD1	CASSANRQGNGYTF	TGCGCCAGCAGCGCTAACCGACAGGGCAATGGCTACACCTTC
-	TRBV30	TRBJ2-5	TRBD2	CAWSVGGSQETQYF	TGTGCCTGGAGTGTGGGAGGGAGCCAAGAGACCCAGTACTTC
-	TRBV28	TRBJ2-1	-	CASSPTGQGLMDEQFF	TGTGCCAGCAGTCCCACAGGCCAGGGGCTTATGGATGAGCAGTTCTTC
many	TRBV29-1	TRBJ2-3	-	CSVEAGIVDTQYF	TGCAGCGTTGAGGCTGGGATCGTGGATACGCAGTATTTT
-	TRBV11-3	TRBJ2-1	-	CASSLVGNEQFF	TGTGCCAGCAGCTTAGTCGGCAATGAGCAGTTCTTC
-	TRBV5-6	TRBJ1-1	-	CASSLGQSNTEAFF	TGTGCCAGCAGCTTGGGACAGTCGAACACTGAAGCTTTCTTT
-	TRBV20-1	TRBJ2-3	TRBD1	CSARQGDTQYF	TGCAGTGCCAGACAGGGAGATACGCAGTATTTT
-	TRBV18	TRBJ1-3	TRBD1	CASSPLGTGPQNSGNTIYF	TGTGCCAGCTCACCACTTGGGACAGGGCCTCAGAACTCTGGAAACACCATATATTTT
-	TRBV6-6	TRBJ2-7	-	CASSYTTETGYEQYF	TGTGCCAGCAGTTACACGACGGAAACGGGCTACGAGCAGTACTTC
-	TRBV9	TRBJ2-2	TRBD2	CASSVAGGLAGPGELFF	TGTGCCAGCAGCGTAGCTGGAGGACTAGCGGGACCCGGGGAGCTGTTTTTT
once	TRBV5-1	TRBJ2-7	TRBD2	CASSLAAGERYEQYF	TGCGCCAGCAGCTTGGCGGCGGGAGAACGGTACGAGCAGTACTTC
-	TRBV2	TRBJ1-5	-	CASRDRGASNQPQHF	TGTGCCAGCAGGGACCGGGGGGCAAGCAATCAGCCCCAGCATTTT
once	TRBV5-4	TRBJ1-1	-	CASSLAIRGGTEAFF	TGTGCCAGCAGCTTGGCCATTAGGGGTGGCACTGAAGCTTTCTTT
-	TRBV10-3	TRBJ2-1	TRBD2	CAISDTSGSYNEQFF	TGTGCCATCAGTGACACTAGCGGATCCTACAATGAGCAGTTCTTC
-	TRBV6-4	TRBJ2-1	TRBD2	CASSPTSGSRYNEQFF	TGTGCCAGCAGCCCGACTAGCGGGAGTAGGTACAATGAGCAGTTCTTC
-	TRBV13	TRBJ2-1	TRBD2	CASSEPGGNEQFF	TGTGCCAGCAGCGAACCGGGAGGCAATGAGCAGTTCTTC
-	TRBV2	TRBJ1-2	-	CATPKGSSANYGYTF	TGTGCCACCCCAAAAGGGAGCAGCGCTAACTATGGCTACACCTTC
once	TRBV28	TRBJ2-7	-	CASSLVWRPVYEQYF	TGTGCCAGCAGTTTAGTTTGGCGGCCCGTCTACGAGCAGTACTTC
once	TRBV20-1	TRBJ2-1	-	CSAAYNEQFF	TGCAGTGCGGCCTACAATGAGCAGTTCTTC
-	TRBV7-9	TRBJ2-7	-	CASSLSGRDEQYF	TGTGCCAGCAGCTTAAGCGGCAGGGACGAGCAGTACTTC
-	TRBV6-6	TRBJ2-1	TRBD2	CASRRGSSYNEQFF	TGTGCCAGCAGGCGGGGGAGCTCCTACAATGAGCAGTTCTTC
-	TRBV2	TRBJ2-7	-	CASSWWDEQYF	TGTGCCAGCAGTTGGTGGGACGAGCAGTACTTC
-	TRBV20-1	TRBJ1-2	-	CSARFNGYTF	TGCAGTGCTAGGTTTAATGGCTACACCTTC
few	TRBV7-8	TRBJ1-2	-	CASSPLQNNYGYTF	TGTGCCAGCAGCCCGCTACAGAATAACTATGGCTACACCTTC
-	TRBV18	TRBJ2-3	TRBD2	CASSPGLAGRTDTQYF	TGTGCCAGCTCACCAGGCCTAGCGGGACGCACAGATACGCAGTATTTT
-	TRBV9	TRBJ2-2	TRBD1	CASSEDRTFTGELFF	TGTGCCAGCAGCGAGGACAGGACCTTTACCGGGGAGCTGTTTTTT
-	TRBV19	TRBJ2-6	-	CASSKGSGANVLTF	TGTGCCAGTAGTAAGGGCTCTGGGGCCAACGTCCTGACTTTC
-	TRBV9	TRBJ2-7	TRBD2	CASSVGGASGIREQYF	TGTGCCAGCAGCGTAGGAGGGGCTAGCGGGATTCGCGAGCAGTACTTC
-	TRBV27	TRBJ2-5	-	CASSSHQLPGETQYF	TGTGCCAGCAGTTCCCACCAACTACCAGGGGAGACCCAGTACTTC
-	TRBV27	TRBJ2-7	-	CASSLAGPASYEQYF	TGTGCCAGCAGTCTGGCGGGGCCCGCTTCCTACGAGCAGTACTTC
-	TRBV7-2	TRBJ2-1	-	CASRESGTPGNEQFF	TGTGCCAGCAGGGAATCCGGGACCCCCGGAAATGAGCAGTTCTTC
-	TRBV19	TRBJ1-2	TRBD1	CASSLSGQGLSGGYTF	TGTGCCAGTAGCTTATCGGGACAGGGCTTAAGCGGAGGCTACACCTTC
-	TRBV28	TRBJ1-2	-	CASSPLLHGYGYTF	TGTGCCAGCAGTCCGCTGTTGCACGGCTATGGCTACACCTTC
-	TRBV5-8	TRBJ2-1	TRBD2	CASSFQTERDRYNEQFF	TGTGCCAGCAGCTTCCAGACCGAGCGGGATCGCTACAATGAGCAGTTCTTC
-	TRBV6-5	TRBJ2-3	TRBD2	CASGGLAGNTDTQYF	TGTGCCAGCGGGGGACTAGCGGGGAACACAGATACGCAGTATTTT
few	TRBV6-6	TRBJ2-7	TRBD1	CASSTGVFEQYF	TGTGCCAGCAGTACAGGGGTATTCGAGCAGTACTTC
-	TRBV6-1	TRBJ1-1	-	CASRAESLSTEAFF	TGTGCCAGCAGGGCGGAGTCCTTGAGCACTGAAGCTTTCTTT
-	TRBV30	TRBJ2-1	-	CAWSVGQNNEQFF	TGTGCCTGGAGTGTAGGACAGAACAATGAGCAGTTCTTC